This TCR beta chain was captured in a study of a mutant IDH1 vaccine in newly diagnosed glioma. Germline CDR1 MDHEN, CDR2 SYDVKM. This CDR3 is built from 19 residues. Trimming removed 5 bases from V and 1 base from J; junction bases left unmatched: 16. Of note for this clone: Its cognate antigen is unknown.

Stated time point: week 11, during vaccination. Topical imiquimod accompanied each vaccine dose, which consisted of 300 ug of mutant IDH1 20-mer peptide. Some clones are missing from TCRdb's copy, which holds only in-frame ones; the method was immunoSEQ multiplex PCR. Among around 100,000 clones listed, roughly 88% were seen once. The specimen was PBMCs, collected from a glioma patient whose treatment included an IDH1 peptide vaccine. This receptor was identified in a woman aged 50 to 65 with glioma. The rearrangement links TRBV28 to TRBJ2-1; 8 nucleotides align to TRBD1. CDR3 residues: CASSPWTGLKILSYNEQFF. CDR3 nucleotides: TGTGCCAGCAGTCCCTGGACAGGGTTGAAAATTTTGTCCTACAATGAGCAGTTCTTC.